The rows below give T cell receptor beta chains drawn from one sample of a study of blood T cell repertoires in COVID-19. The method was immunoSEQ multiplex PCR; TCRdb's version includes in-frame clones alone and lacks a portion of them. The data hold around 64,000 clones, with around 90% observed a single time. Sequences were obtained from peripheral blood. All receptors derive from a woman of 80 years or more with acute or convalescent COVID-19. The CDR3 runs from the conserved cysteine through the conserved F or W. A D gene is named only where the DNA matches it firmly. Some rows mark clone size as missing; the rest say once, few, many or name a class of expanded clone.

V,J,size,D,CDR3,DNA
TRBV5-1,TRBJ1-1,-,-,CASSLEGGTEAFF,TGCGCCAGCAGCTTGGAAGGGGGCACTGAAGCTTTCTTT
TRBV9,TRBJ1-6,-,-,CASSVVPEDSPLHF,TGTGCCAGCAGCGTAGTACCGGAGGATTCACCCCTCCACTTT
TRBV24-1,TRBJ2-2,-,-,CATSDLRPGVTGELFF,TGTGCCACCAGTGATTTGCGTCCAGGGGTCACCGGGGAGCTGTTTTTT
TRBV10-3,TRBJ1-1,few,TRBD1,CAAKSSGQGTGEAFF,TGTGCCGCCAAATCGTCCGGACAGGGGACCGGAGAGGCTTTCTTT
TRBV18,TRBJ1-2,-,-,CASSKTGDIGYTF,TGTGCCAGCTCGAAGACCGGGGACATCGGCTACACCTTC
TRBV30,TRBJ2-7,once,TRBD2,CAGSGNYEQYF,TGTGCCGGTAGCGGGAATTACGAGCAGTACTTC
TRBV7-9,TRBJ2-1,few,-,CASSSGTFYNEQFF,TGTGCCAGCAGCTCCGGGACTTTTTACAATGAGCAGTTCTTC
TRBV5-1,TRBJ1-6,-,TRBD1,CASSGGQGHSPLHF,TGCGCCAGCAGCGGGGGACAGGGTCATTCACCCCTCCACTTT
TRBV27,TRBJ2-5,-,-,CASSRQGREETQYF,TGTGCCAGCAGTCGACAGGGGAGGGAAGAGACCCAGTACTTC
TRBV7-9,TRBJ2-3,once,-,CASSRVGASDTQYF,TGTGCCAGCAGCCGCGTGGGGGCCTCAGATACGCAGTATTTT
TRBV9,TRBJ2-2,-,TRBD2,CASSVVGGGPYTGELFF,TGTGCCAGCAGCGTAGTTGGGGGAGGGCCGTACACCGGGGAGCTGTTTTTT
TRBV5-6,TRBJ1-6,-,-,CASSFGPEHSPLHF,TGTGCCAGCAGCTTTGGGCCCGAACATTCACCCCTCCACTTT
TRBV15,TRBJ1-4,-,-,CATSRAGTSNEKLFF,TGTGCCACCAGCAGGGCCGGGACAAGTAATGAAAAACTGTTTTTT
TRBV2,TRBJ1-1,-,-,CASSKYQGISTEAFF,TGTGCCAGCAGCAAATATCAGGGGATAAGTACTGAAGCTTTCTTT
TRBV28,TRBJ2-1,-,TRBD2,CASSTPSSSGRAPYNEQFF,TGTGCCAGCAGCACTCCCTCCTCTAGCGGGAGAGCCCCCTACAATGAGCAGTTCTTC
TRBV5-1,TRBJ1-4,-,TRBD1,CASSLEGTAVNEKLFF,TGCGCCAGCAGCTTGGAGGGGACAGCCGTTAATGAAAAACTGTTTTTT
TRBV4-2,TRBJ2-1,-,-,CASSQEWGRDNEQFF,TGTGCCAGCAGCCAAGAATGGGGGCGAGACAATGAGCAGTTCTTC
TRBV15,TRBJ2-1,-,TRBD2,CATSPSGRAYEQFF,TGTGCCACCAGCCCTAGCGGGAGGGCTTATGAGCAGTTCTTC
TRBV5-8,TRBJ2-3,-,TRBD1,CASSGFRDRGTDTQYF,TGTGCCAGCAGCGGATTCCGGGACAGGGGGACAGATACGCAGTATTTT
TRBV2,TRBJ2-7,-,TRBD2,CASSDRTSGGYEQYF,TGTGCCAGCAGTGATAGGACTAGCGGGGGGTACGAGCAGTACTTC
TRBV28,TRBJ1-2,-,-,CASSPGQPEGYYGYTF,TGTGCCAGCAGCCCCGGACAGCCAGAGGGTTACTATGGCTACACCTTC
TRBV3-1/TRBV3-2,TRBJ1-1,-,TRBD1,CASSHRTGNAFF,TGTGCCAGCAGCCACCGGACAGGGAACGCTTTCTTT
TRBV5-1,TRBJ1-2,-,-,CASSLAGQLNYGYTF,TGCGCCAGCAGCTTGGCTGGACAGCTGAACTATGGCTACACCTTC
TRBV24-1,TRBJ2-1,-,TRBD2,CATSDFSAGVSREQFF,TGTGCCACCAGTGATTTTTCGGCGGGAGTATCGCGTGAGCAGTTCTTC
TRBV7-2,TRBJ1-2,-,-,CASSLGQTTGYGYTF,TGTGCCAGCAGCTTAGGACAGACGACAGGCTATGGCTACACCTTC
TRBV6-5,TRBJ2-5,-,TRBD2,CASKSSGAWETQYF,TGTGCCAGCAAGTCTAGCGGGGCTTGGGAGACCCAGTACTTC
TRBV24-1,TRBJ2-5,-,TRBD1,CATSDRTGGRPQETQYF,TGTGCCACCAGTGATCGGACAGGGGGACGACCTCAAGAGACCCAGTACTTC
TRBV7-3,TRBJ2-1,-,TRBD2,CASSTGLAGVNEQFF,TGTGCCAGCAGCACGGGACTAGCGGGAGTTAATGAGCAGTTCTTC
TRBV19,TRBJ2-3,-,-,CASTGLTDTDTQYF,TGTGCCAGCACGGGACTTACAGACACAGATACGCAGTATTTT
TRBV29-1,TRBJ2-1,-,-,CSVSGQRHNEQFF,TGCAGCGTTTCAGGGCAAAGGCACAATGAGCAGTTCTTC
TRBV6-5,TRBJ1-2,-,-,CASRLGGGGYTF,TGTGCCAGCAGACTTGGGGGGGGTGGCTACACCTTC
TRBV7-2,TRBJ2-2,-,TRBD2,CASSVASGRSGELFF,TGTGCATCTTCGGTTGCTAGCGGGAGGTCCGGGGAGCTGTTTTTT